A selection of T cell receptor beta chains follows, all from one sample in a study of graft-versus-host responses after intestinal transplantation. Profiling relied on immunoSEQ multiplex PCR, and the TCRdb table lists in-frame clones only, not all of them. Of approximately 63,000 clones in the sample, approximately 91% were seen once. The starting material was ileum tissue, obtained less than 400 days after transplant. These receptors originate from a human patient who received an intestinal transplant, so some T cells may come from the graft donor. Both conserved end residues are part of each CDR3. The D gene is left open where the match is weak. Size is stated for part of the rows, as once, few or many counts, or as a class when the clone is expanded.

size: .; V: TRBV4-1; J: TRBJ2-2; D: TRBD2; DNA: TGCGCCAGCAGCCGTCGACTAGCGGGAGGGCGGTGGTACACCGGGGAGCTGTTTTTT; CDR3: CASSRRLAGGRWYTGELFF
size: .; V: TRBV10-3; J: TRBJ2-2; D: .; DNA: TGTGCCACCTCCGGGACCCTTACCACCGGGGAGCTGTTTTTT; CDR3: CATSGTLTTGELFF
size: .; V: TRBV27; J: TRBJ2-1; D: TRBD2; DNA: TGTGCCAGTTCTGGGGTAGCGGGAGTCGTTGGGGATGAGCAGTTCTTC; CDR3: CASSGVAGVVGDEQFF
size: .; V: TRBV20-1; J: TRBJ2-7; D: .; DNA: TGCAGTGTAGGGAAATACGAGCAGTACTTC; CDR3: CSVGKYEQYF
size: .; V: TRBV28; J: TRBJ2-7; D: TRBD1; DNA: TGTGCCAGCAGTTTATTCCCGGGACAGGGTTCCTACGAGCAGTACTTC; CDR3: CASSLFPGQGSYEQYF
size: .; V: TRBV9; J: TRBJ1-2; D: .; DNA: TGTGCCAGCAGCGTAGAGGGACGAAGAGGCTACACCTTC; CDR3: CASSVEGRRGYTF
size: .; V: TRBV21-1; J: TRBJ1-5; D: .; DNA: TGTGCCAGCAGCCACCTCCGGGTCTCCCGCAATCAGCCCCAGCATTTT; CDR3: CASSHLRVSRNQPQHF
size: .; V: TRBV15; J: TRBJ2-3; D: .; DNA: TGTGCCACCAGCGAGCTCACTATAGGGGGGCCAGATACGCAGTATTTT; CDR3: CATSELTIGGPDTQYF
size: .; V: TRBV7-9; J: TRBJ2-7; D: TRBD2; DNA: TGTGCCAGCAGCCCGTACTTGGGACTAGCTTACGAGCAGTACTTC; CDR3: CASSPYLGLAYEQYF
size: .; V: TRBV28; J: TRBJ1-5; D: .; DNA: TGTGCCAGCAGTTTATGGGCAGGGAATGCTCGTCAGCCCCAGCATTTT; CDR3: CASSLWAGNARQPQHF
size: .; V: TRBV2; J: TRBJ1-4; D: .; DNA: TGTGCCAGCCGATCAACTAATGAAAAACTGTTTTTT; CDR3: CASRSTNEKLFF
size: .; V: TRBV6-5; J: TRBJ1-6; D: .; DNA: TGTGCCAGCAGCCGGGCCTATAATTCACCCCTCCACTTT; CDR3: CASSRAYNSPLHF
size: .; V: TRBV28; J: TRBJ1-4; D: .; DNA: TGTGCCAGCAGTTCCGGGACCAGAGGTGAAAAACTGTTTTTT; CDR3: CASSSGTRGEKLFF
size: .; V: TRBV27; J: TRBJ1-5; D: .; DNA: TGTGCCAGCAGTTTACAGGGCACAAATCAGCCCCAGCATTTT; CDR3: CASSLQGTNQPQHF
size: .; V: TRBV6-5; J: TRBJ2-7; D: .; DNA: TGTGCCAGCAGTTACGTGGCAGGGGGGGCCCACGAGCAGTACTTC; CDR3: CASSYVAGGAHEQYF
size: .; V: TRBV6-1; J: TRBJ1-1; D: TRBD1; DNA: TGTGCCAGCAGTGTTGGGACAGGGAAGACTGAAGCTTTCTTT; CDR3: CASSVGTGKTEAFF
size: .; V: TRBV5-6; J: TRBJ2-2; D: .; DNA: TGTGCCAGCAGCTTTCAATTTTTGGAGCTGTTTTTT; CDR3: CASSFQFLELFF
size: .; V: TRBV10-1; J: TRBJ2-7; D: .; DNA: TGCGCCAGCAGTGGACATTCCTACGAGCAGTACTTC; CDR3: CASSGHSYEQYF
size: few; V: TRBV21-1; J: TRBJ1-6; D: .; DNA: TGTGCCAGCAGCAAAGTCGGGACAGGGTGGTCACCCCTCCACTTT; CDR3: CASSKVGTGWSPLHF
size: .; V: TRBV20-1; J: TRBJ2-7; D: .; DNA: TGCAGTGCTGGAGATCTCGACGAGCAGTACTTC; CDR3: CSAGDLDEQYF
size: .; V: TRBV7-3; J: TRBJ2-5; D: .; DNA: TGTGCCAGCAGCTTAATCAGGTCTCAAGAGACCCAGTACTTC; CDR3: CASSLIRSQETQYF
size: once; V: TRBV19; J: TRBJ2-1; D: .; DNA: TGTGCCAGTAGTAATGGTGGGGGCGGCCCCTACAATGAGCAGTTCTTC; CDR3: CASSNGGGGPYNEQFF
size: .; V: TRBV15; J: TRBJ1-1; D: TRBD1; DNA: TGTGCCACCAGCCCGCGGACAGGGGAGAACACTGAAGCTTTCTTT; CDR3: CATSPRTGENTEAFF
size: .; V: TRBV2; J: TRBJ2-7; D: .; DNA: TGTGCCAGCAGTTCCCTGAAAACACAGGGTGGCATCTACGAGCAGTACTTC; CDR3: CASSSLKTQGGIYEQYF
size: .; V: TRBV7-2; J: TRBJ2-7; D: TRBD1; DNA: TGTGCCAGCAGCCAGACAGGGGCCCACGAGCAGTACTTC; CDR3: CASSQTGAHEQYF
size: .; V: TRBV7-6; J: TRBJ2-5; D: .; DNA: TGTGCCAGCAGCTTATCAGGGCAGGGGGAGACCCAGTACTTC; CDR3: CASSLSGQGETQYF
size: once; V: TRBV4-1; J: TRBJ2-1; D: TRBD2; DNA: TGCGCCAGCAGCCAAGGACTAGCGGGGTTGGGTGAGCAGTTCTTC; CDR3: CASSQGLAGLGEQFF
size: few; V: TRBV6-5; J: TRBJ1-2; D: .; DNA: TGTGCCAGCAGCGAAGGACTACCCTATGGCTACACCTTC; CDR3: CASSEGLPYGYTF
size: .; V: TRBV7-9; J: TRBJ2-2; D: TRBD1; DNA: TGTGCCAGCAGCCAGATCCAGGGGGCGAGGGGGGAGCTGTTTTTT; CDR3: CASSQIQGARGELFF
size: .; V: TRBV6-5; J: TRBJ2-7; D: .; DNA: TGTGCCAGCAGTTCTACAGGGAGTTCCTATTCGAACGAGCAGTACTTC; CDR3: CASSSTGSSYSNEQYF
size: .; V: TRBV7-9; J: TRBJ1-2; D: .; DNA: TGTGCCAGCAGCTTAATAAACAGGGACGGGATTACTAACTATGGCTACACCTTC; CDR3: CASSLINRDGITNYGYTF
size: .; V: TRBV28; J: TRBJ2-3; D: .; DNA: TGTGCCAGCCGCCGACCCACAGATACGCAGTATTTT; CDR3: CASRRPTDTQYF
size: .; V: TRBV29-1; J: TRBJ1-1; D: .; DNA: TGCAGCGTTGAAGATCAGGGGAGCACTGAAGCTTTCTTT; CDR3: CSVEDQGSTEAFF
size: .; V: TRBV7-2; J: TRBJ2-7; D: .; DNA: TGTGCCAGCAGCTTAGTAGGCGGAGGCTACGAGCAGTACTTC; CDR3: CASSLVGGGYEQYF
size: once; V: TRBV29-1; J: TRBJ2-3; D: TRBD1; DNA: TGCAGCGTCGCACAGGGGACGAGCACAGATACGCAGTATTTT; CDR3: CSVAQGTSTDTQYF
size: .; V: TRBV6-5; J: TRBJ2-7; D: .; DNA: TGTGCCAGCAGTTACTCGATGGGGGGCTACGAGCAGTACTTC; CDR3: CASSYSMGGYEQYF
size: .; V: TRBV9; J: TRBJ2-1; D: .; DNA: TGTGCCAGCAGCGTAGATGCAGGTGGATCCTACAATGAGCAGTTCTTC; CDR3: CASSVDAGGSYNEQFF
size: .; V: TRBV5-5; J: TRBJ2-7; D: .; DNA: TGTGCCAGCAGCTTGTCAATCGGGCAGTACTTC; CDR3: CASSLSIGQYF
size: .; V: TRBV6-4; J: TRBJ2-2; D: .; DNA: TGTGCCAGCAGTGACTCTAGCGGGAACACCGGGGAGCTGTTTTTT; CDR3: CASSDSSGNTGELFF
size: .; V: TRBV4-1; J: TRBJ2-1; D: .; DNA: TGCGCCAGCAGCCACAGATTCGATGAGCAGTTCTTC; CDR3: CASSHRFDEQFF
size: once; V: TRBV4-2; J: TRBJ2-7; D: .; DNA: TGTGCCAGCAGCCAAGGCCCATCCCACTACGAGCAGTACTTC; CDR3: CASSQGPSHYEQYF
size: .; V: TRBV2; J: TRBJ1-5; D: .; DNA: TGTGCCAGCAGGAGGACACCTGATCAGCCCCAGCATTTT; CDR3: CASRRTPDQPQHF
size: few; V: TRBV6-5; J: TRBJ2-7; D: .; DNA: TGTGCCAGCAGTTTTGGGAGAACCTACGAGCAGTACTTC; CDR3: CASSFGRTYEQYF
size: .; V: TRBV29-1; J: TRBJ2-5; D: TRBD1; DNA: TGCAGCGTCTTGACAGGGGTGGAGACCCAGTACTTC; CDR3: CSVLTGVETQYF
size: .; V: TRBV10-1; J: TRBJ1-1; D: TRBD1; DNA: TGCGCCAGCAGTCCAGGGGGCAACACTGAAGCTTTCTTT; CDR3: CASSPGGNTEAFF
size: .; V: TRBV6-5; J: TRBJ2-7; D: .; DNA: TGTGCCAGCAGGATGGACAGAGGGGAGGAGCAGTACTTC; CDR3: CASRMDRGEEQYF
size: .; V: TRBV14; J: TRBJ1-1; D: .; DNA: TGTGCCAGCAGCCACCAGGACTACAACACTGAAGCTTTCTTT; CDR3: CASSHQDYNTEAFF
size: .; V: TRBV28; J: TRBJ2-3; D: TRBD2; DNA: TGTGCCAGCAGTATGACTAGCCCTACGCAGTATTTT; CDR3: CASSMTSPTQYF
size: .; V: TRBV21-1; J: TRBJ1-5; D: .; DNA: TGTGCCAGCAGCAAAGGGTTGACACAGCCCCAGCATTTT; CDR3: CASSKGLTQPQHF
size: .; V: TRBV6-5; J: TRBJ2-7; D: .; DNA: TGTGCCAGCAGTTACTTAGGCCTAGGGTCCTACGAGCAGTACTTC; CDR3: CASSYLGLGSYEQYF
size: .; V: TRBV5-6; J: TRBJ2-1; D: .; DNA: TGTGCCAGCAGCTTGACTAGCCCAGCCAATGAGCAGTTCTTC; CDR3: CASSLTSPANEQFF
size: few; V: TRBV6-4; J: TRBJ2-1; D: .; DNA: TGTGCCAGCAGTGGGGAATTTGGGCTCTACAATGAGCAGTTCTTC; CDR3: CASSGEFGLYNEQFF
size: .; V: TRBV11-3; J: TRBJ2-2; D: TRBD2; DNA: TGTGCCAGCAGCCCGAGGGTACTAGCGGGGAACACCGGGGAGCTGTTTTTT; CDR3: CASSPRVLAGNTGELFF
size: once; V: TRBV4-1; J: TRBJ1-6; D: .; DNA: TGCGCCAGCAGCCGCCTCGGAGGCCCAGGGAATTCACCCCTCCACTTT; CDR3: CASSRLGGPGNSPLHF
size: .; V: TRBV29-1; J: TRBJ2-1; D: TRBD2; DNA: TGCAGCGTTGAAAATCCAGCGGGAGAGGGTTGGAATGAGCAGTTCTTC; CDR3: CSVENPAGEGWNEQFF
size: .; V: TRBV4-1; J: TRBJ2-1; D: .; DNA: TGCGCCAGCAGCCAAGTCCTAGACCGTTATGAGCAGTTCTTC; CDR3: CASSQVLDRYEQFF
size: .; V: TRBV4-1; J: TRBJ2-1; D: .; DNA: TGCGCCAGCAGCCAAGATTTCGTATCCAATGAGCAGTTCTTC; CDR3: CASSQDFVSNEQFF